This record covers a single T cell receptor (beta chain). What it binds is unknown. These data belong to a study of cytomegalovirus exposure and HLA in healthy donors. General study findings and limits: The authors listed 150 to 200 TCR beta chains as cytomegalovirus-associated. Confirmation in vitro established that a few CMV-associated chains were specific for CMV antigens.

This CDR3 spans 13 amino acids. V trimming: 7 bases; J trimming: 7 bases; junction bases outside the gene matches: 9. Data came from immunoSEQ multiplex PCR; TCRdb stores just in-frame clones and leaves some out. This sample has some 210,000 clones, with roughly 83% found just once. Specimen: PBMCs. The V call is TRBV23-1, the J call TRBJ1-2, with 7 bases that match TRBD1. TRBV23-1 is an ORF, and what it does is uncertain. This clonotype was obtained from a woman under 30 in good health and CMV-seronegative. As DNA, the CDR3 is TGCGCCAGCACCCTGAGGGGGCGGGCTGGCTACACCTTC. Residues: CASTLRGRAGYTF.